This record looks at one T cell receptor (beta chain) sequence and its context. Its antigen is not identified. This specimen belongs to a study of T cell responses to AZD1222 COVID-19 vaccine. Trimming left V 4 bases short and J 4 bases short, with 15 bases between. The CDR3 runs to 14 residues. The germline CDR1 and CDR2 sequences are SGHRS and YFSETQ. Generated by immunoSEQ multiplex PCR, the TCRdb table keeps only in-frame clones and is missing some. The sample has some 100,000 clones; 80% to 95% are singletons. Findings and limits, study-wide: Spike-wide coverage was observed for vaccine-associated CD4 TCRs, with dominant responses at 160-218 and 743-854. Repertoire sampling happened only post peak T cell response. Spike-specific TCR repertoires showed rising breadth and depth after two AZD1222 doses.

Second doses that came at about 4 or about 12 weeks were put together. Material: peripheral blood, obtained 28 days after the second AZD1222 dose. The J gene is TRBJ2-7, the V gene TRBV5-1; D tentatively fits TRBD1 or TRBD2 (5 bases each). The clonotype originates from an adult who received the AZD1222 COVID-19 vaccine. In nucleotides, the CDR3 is TGCGCCAGCAGCGCCCCGGGACCTCTTTACGAGCAGTACTTC. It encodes CASSAPGPLYEQYF.